The clone carrying this T cell receptor (beta chain) showed up just a few times. Its antigen is undetermined. Trimming cost V 6 bases and J 7 bases, with 13 bases left between them. The CDR3 loop spans 13 amino acids. In the ViraFEST assay, antigen-specific CD4+ clonotypes were identified by expansion after peptide-pool stimulation. Subsequent to ten to eleven days of culture, CD4+ T cells were isolated. Participants each got two BNT162b2 or mRNA-1273 vaccine doses. This record comes from a study of vaccination effects on CD4 cells after COVID-19. Libraries were prepared by immunoSEQ multiplex PCR; TCRdb keeps only in-frame clonotypes and omits some of them. The table records 20,000 to 25,000 clones, 60% to 80% of them present only once.

The receptor comes from a human donor who received a COVID-19 vaccine. The specimen was CD4+ T cells from PBMCs cultured with HCoV-229E spike peptides, collected after COVID-19 vaccination. The chain joins TRBV12-3 or TRBV12-4 to TRBJ1-5, with TRBD1 as a possible D gene (6 bases). The CDR3 loop reads CASSTGNGQPQHF. CDR3 sequence (DNA): TGTGCCAGCAGCACAGGGAACGGGCAGCCCCAGCATTTT.